This paragraph reports one T cell receptor beta chain. The authors' processing: Reference gene primers were amplified, and this amplification served to estimate nucleated cell counts. This table comes from immunoSEQ multiplex PCR, and its TCRdb copy is limited to in-frame clones, with some not included. V, J and clone size were drawn from that table, and D and trimming were deduced from the DNA. The table shows roughly 32,000 clones, with about nine tenths occurring only once. The sample belongs to a study of blood T cell repertoires in COVID-19. Study at large: From the United States, Italy and Spain came samples of acute and convalescent COVID-19. In each case, the material was cDNA or gDNA derived from T cells, B-cell-depleted T cells, or PBMCs.

Germline V gene lookup returns CDR1 SGHTA and CDR2 FQGNSA. V gave up 1 base and J gave up 8 bases; unmatched junction bases: 8. The CDR3 length is 15 residues. The rearrangement joins TRBV7-2 to TRBJ2-5; TRBD2 matches 9 bases. This clonotype was obtained from a man in his 60s with active COVID-19. Sequenced material: peripheral blood. The CDR3, as DNA: TGTGCCAGCAGCTTAGTTGGCGGGAGGGCAGGAACCCAGTACTTC. This encodes CASSLVGGRAGTQYF.